This T cell receptor (beta chain) was profiled in a study of T-cell reconstitution after alpha-beta-depleted transplantation in children. The CDR3 has 12 amino acids. Trimming left V 4 bases short and J 14 bases short, with 15 bases between. The V gene's germline CDR1 is LGHDT and CDR2 YNNKEL (reference sequence). Details on this clonotype: Its antigen remains unknown.

Findings of the study overall: It was reported that alpha-beta T cells came from several hundred expanded graft clones (about two months after transplant). Surviving recipient T cells and intrathymic progenitors accounted for some patients' high TCRbeta diversity at day 60. T-cell numbers and diversity, one year after transplant, stemmed largely from T cells that were newly produced.

The TCRbeta library incorporated unique molecular identifiers. MiXCR, run by TCRdb on the PCR reads, gives a single entry per CDR3 protein. The data hold approximately 31,000 distinct CDR3 sequences, with about 6.8% observed a single time. Sequencing was performed on peripheral blood, taken 60 days after TCRalphabeta/CD19-depleted stem cell transplant. The chain carries TRBV3-1 and TRBJ2-1; unclear D gene. The TCR originated in a child in the first two years of life who had a stem cell transplant for acute myeloid leukemia, so the T cells may come from the graft donor. The CDR3 protein is CASSPLFGGEFF. CDR3 sequence (DNA): TGTGCCAGCAGCCCTCTGTTCGGTGGGGAGTTCTTC.